The 27 T cell receptor beta chains given below trace back to one sample, sequenced in a study of blood T cell repertoires in COVID-19. Clones were read by immunoSEQ multiplex PCR, and TCRdb kept only the in-frame ones, dropping some. The sample has 200,000 to 300,000 clones; about 73% are singletons. The specimen sequenced was peripheral blood. The receptors come from a woman over 75 with acute or convalescent COVID-19.

As to this clone: This sample includes further DNA sequences coding for the same CDR3. In DNA form, the CDR3 reads TGTGCCAGCAGTTACGGAGGTATCACAGATACGCAGTATTTT. This translates into CASSYGGITDTQYF. The chain employs TRBV6-5 and TRBJ2-3; possibly TRBD2 for D (5 bases). Trimming stripped 2 bases from V and 2 bases from J, with 8 bases between. The CDR3 runs 14 residues. In germline, CDR1 is MNHEY, CDR2 SVGAGI.

This clone showed up just once. The V gene is TRBV12-2, the J gene TRBJ1-2; the D call TRBD1 from the table was never checked on the DNA. TRBV12-2 counts as a pseudogene. The CDR3 has 14 amino acids. Written as DNA, the CDR3 is TGTGCAAGTCGCTTATTCTCCACAGGGGGTGGCTACACCTTC. Translating gives CASRLFSTGGGYTF.

V is TRBV5-4 and J is TRBJ1-2; 8 positions match TRBD1. This CDR3 region has 15 residues. CDR1 and CDR2 from the germline V gene are SGHNT and YYREEE (reference sequence). V lost 3 bases, J lost 5 bases, and 9 bases stayed unmatched. CDR3 protein: CASSSRGQGVYGYTF. In DNA form, the CDR3 reads TGTGCCAGCAGCTCCCGTGGACAGGGAGTGTATGGCTACACCTTC.

The sample holds a few counts of this clone. V gene TRBV2 combines with J gene TRBJ2-1; maybe TRBD1 (5 bases). Trimming shortened V by 8 bases and J by 1 base, and 21 bases separated the two germline ends. The CDR3 runs 17 residues. CDR1 is SNHLY and CDR2 is FYNNEI in the germline V gene. The CDR3 bases are TGTGCCAGCTTCAAACGGACGTGGGGCGGTTCCTACAATGAGCAGTTCTTC. Translation gives CASFKRTWGGSYNEQFF.

This chain links TRBV6-2 or TRBV6-3 with TRBJ1-5, with 8 bases fitting TRBD1. CDR1 and CDR2 from the germline V gene are MNHEY and SVGEGT. The CDR3 is made up of 15 amino acids. Trimming at V came to 6 bases and at J to 2 bases, leaving 6 bases not matched to a gene. The CDR3 DNA follows: TGTGCCAGCAGCCCTCCAGGGGGCCGCAATCAGCCCCAGCATTTT. Protein: CASSPPGGRNQPQHF.

CDR3 residues: CASSLGSHLAGGREQFF. The DNA for the CDR3 is TGTGCCAGCAGCTTAGGGTCACATCTAGCGGGGGGGAGGGAGCAGTTCTTC. The V call is TRBV7-2, the J call TRBJ2-1; 12 bases are a match to TRBD2. This CDR3 region has 17 residues. CDR1 SGHTA and CDR2 FQGNSA come from the germline V gene. Trimming cost V 1 base and J 10 bases; bases outside gene matches: 11.

This chain links TRBV3-1 (or the pseudogene TRBV3-2) with TRBJ2-2; D perhaps matches TRBD1 (5 bases). CDR1 and CDR2 from the germline V gene are LGHDT and YNNKEL (reference sequence). Trimming removed 1 base at V and 6 bases at J, with 9 bases between. This CDR3 has 14 residues. In DNA form, the CDR3 reads TGTGCCAGCAGCCAAGCGAGCAGGGCCGGGGAGCTGTTTTTT. Translating it yields CASSQASRAGELFF.

This chain links TRBV3-1 (or the pseudogene TRBV3-2) with TRBJ2-5; 10 positions match TRBD2. Germline assignment: CDR1 LGHDT and CDR2 YNNKEL (reference sequence). The CDR3 has 16 residues. Trimming took 4 bases from V and 3 from J; bases not matched to a gene: 8. This CDR3 reads CASSPASGGVKETQYF. The CDR3 coding sequence is TGTGCCAGCAGCCCAGCTAGCGGGGGCGTGAAAGAGACCCAGTACTTC.

This chain's CDR3 is CASSEGGAKTQYF. The DNA of the CDR3 is TGTGCCAGCAGTGAAGGGGGCGCGAAGACCCAGTACTTC. This chain links TRBV6-1 with TRBJ2-5; D may be TRBD1 (5 bases). The CDR3 is 13 amino acids. V shed 1 base and J shed 6 bases, with 9 bases lying between them. Germline CDR1 is MNHNS and CDR2 is SASEGT.

In DNA, the CDR3 is TGCAGTGCAAGTTTAGCGGGGGGCCAGGGAGAGACCCAGTACTTC. It encodes CSASLAGGQGETQYF. This chain links TRBV20-1 with TRBJ2-5, with 10 positions matching TRBD2. Trimming removed 6 bases from V and 4 bases from J; junction bases left unmatched: 11. CDR3 length: 15 residues. Germline V CDR1 and CDR2: DFQATT, SNEGSKA (reference sequence).

This sequence joins TRBV4-3 and TRBJ2-7, with D possibly being TRBD2 (6 bases). The germline gives CDR1 LGHNA, CDR2 YSLEER. The V and J ends lost 4 bases and 5 bases respectively, with 12 bases between them. The CDR3 runs to 13 residues. In nucleotides, the CDR3 is TGCGCCAGCAGCCCGGGGTCTAGCGACGAGCAGTACTTC. Its protein product is CASSPGSSDEQYF.

This chain links TRBV11-2 with TRBJ1-2, with D maybe TRBD1 (6 bases). In germline, CDR1 is SGHAT, CDR2 FQNNGV. CDR3 size: 15 residues. V was shortened by 2 bases and J by 8 bases, with 18 bases between the two germline ends. Here the CDR3 reads CASSLSWDNIRGYTF. The CDR3 nucleotides read TGTGCCAGCAGCTTAAGTTGGGACAATATTAGAGGCTACACCTTC.

This clone was counted between two and nine times. CDR3 DNA sequence: TGTGCCAGCAGCAGAAGCGGGGGGGCTGTTTTGAATGAGCAGTTCTTC. This sequence encodes CASSRSGGAVLNEQFF. The chain carries TRBV5-8 and TRBJ2-1, with 10 bases lining up with TRBD2. There are 16 residues in the CDR3. Germline CDR1 is SGHTS and CDR2 is YDEGEE. With V trimmed by 4 bases and J by 7 bases, 11 bases remained unmatched.

This chain joins TRBV6-5 and TRBJ1-1; TRBD1 agrees at 7 bases. The V gene end was trimmed by 7 bases and the J gene end by 3 bases; junction bases not matched to a gene: 8. CDR3 length equals 14 residues. The germline gives CDR1 MNHEY, CDR2 SVGAGI. The CDR3 protein is CASTAGGLDTEAFF. The CDR3 DNA is TGTGCCAGCACCGCAGGGGGTTTGGACACTGAAGCTTTCTTT.

The rearrangement joins TRBV30 to TRBJ1-4; 7 bases are a match to TRBD1. CDR1 and CDR2 (germline): GTSNPN, SVGIG (reference sequence). The CDR3 sequence is 14 residues long. V shed 3 bases, J shed 8 bases, and the junction held 9 bases outside the gene matches. The CDR3, as DNA: TGTGCCTGGAGACAACCGACAGGGACGGAAAAACTGTTTTTT. Translation: CAWRQPTGTEKLFF.

The gene calls are TRBV19 and TRBJ1-1; 9 nucleotides match TRBD1. This CDR3 contains 15 residues. Germline trimming cut 5 bases from V and 10 bases from J; bases unmatched to any gene: 14. The germline CDR1 and CDR2 sequences are LNHDA and SQIVND (reference sequence). This CDR3 reads CASSSQGQGEKAAFF. For the CDR3, the DNA is TGTGCCAGTAGTTCCCAGGGACAGGGTGAAAAGGCAGCTTTCTTT.

Only a few counts were recorded for this clone. This chain links TRBV29-1 with TRBJ1-1; TRBD1 might be the D (5 bases). V was pared by 1 base and J by 0 bases, with 15 bases between. This CDR3 has 16 residues. The germline V gene has CDR1 SQVTM and CDR2 ANQGSEA. Written as DNA, the CDR3 is TGCAGCGTTGAAGGGGGGAGGGCCGGGATGAACACTGAAGCTTTCTTT. It encodes CSVEGGRAGMNTEAFF.

The V call is TRBV3-1 (or the pseudogene TRBV3-2), the J call TRBJ2-1, with a weak D call TRBD2 (5 bases). This CDR3 is 17 amino acids long. Germline assignment: CDR1 LGHDT and CDR2 YNNKEL (reference sequence). Between the trimmed V and J ends, which lost 2 bases and 0 bases, there was a span of 14 bases. The CDR3 sequence: CASSQTVGRGSYNEQFF. CDR3 bases: TGTGCCAGCAGCCAAACGGTAGGACGGGGCTCCTACAATGAGCAGTTCTTC.

The chain carries TRBV6-6 and TRBJ1-1; D is unresolved. Trimming took 5 bases from V and 4 from J, leaving 11 bases between them. The CDR3 covers 13 residues. The germline CDR1 and CDR2 sequences are MNHNY and SVGAGI (reference sequence). The CDR3 region has the DNA TGTGCCAGCAGTCCCTCCCCCTTCACTGAAGCTTTCTTT. Translating it yields CASSPSPFTEAFF.

The gene calls are TRBV5-4 and TRBJ1-1; TRBD1 might be the D (5 bases). CDR3 length equals 13 residues. CDR1 is SGHNT and CDR2 is YYREEE in the germline V gene (reference sequence). V was clipped by 5 bases and J by 6 bases, with 14 bases between them. The DNA of the CDR3 is TGTGCCAGCAGTTCGGGGGATGTCGCTGAAGCTTTCTTT. It translates to CASSSGDVAEAFF.

Only a few counts were recorded for this clone. The genes are TRBV4-1 and TRBJ1-1; D uncertain. Per germline, CDR1 MGHRA and CDR2 YSYEKL. With 3 bases removed from V and 1 base from J, the gap between germline ends came to 9 bases. The CDR3 has 14 amino acids. CDR3 DNA: TGCGCCAGCAGCCACCCCGCGGGGAACACTGAAGCTTTCTTT. This codes for CASSHPAGNTEAFF.

The chain couples TRBV19 to TRBJ1-1; no clear D gene. The germline V and J ends were trimmed by 2 bases and 0 bases, with 7 bases remaining between them. CDR3 size: 14 residues. Germline CDR1 is LNHDA and CDR2 is SQIVND (reference sequence). CDR3 DNA: TGTGCCAGTAGTATACCGGGGATGAACACTGAAGCTTTCTTT. As protein: CASSIPGMNTEAFF.

This clone has more than one count but fewer than ten. The chain employs TRBV10-3 and TRBJ1-6, with a tentative D call TRBD1 (6 bases). CDR1 and CDR2 (germline): ENHRY, SYGVKD. CDR3 length: 13 residues. Trimming took off 10 bases at V and 10 bases at J, with 17 bases between the two ends. The CDR3 sequence: CATARDISSPLHF. The CDR3 nucleotides are TGTGCCACCGCACGGGACATATCCTCACCCCTCCACTTT.

This clone occurred a few times. The V and J genes are TRBV5-1 and TRBJ1-6, with D unresolved. The CDR3 length is 17 residues. Trimming left V 4 bases short and J 3 bases short, with 17 bases between. Germline V gene sequence: CDR1 SGHRS, CDR2 YFSETQ. The CDR3 nucleotides are TGCGCCAGCAGCCCACAGCTCCCTGCTGGCTATAATTCACCCCTCCACTTT. Its translation: CASSPQLPAGYNSPLHF.

This chain links TRBV15 with TRBJ2-5; TRBD1 agrees at 7 bases. Losses at the gene ends were 1 base for V and 5 bases for J; bases not matched to a gene: 10. The CDR3 has 16 residues. Germline CDR1 LNHNV, CDR2 YYDKDF (reference sequence). The CDR3 loop is CATSRGEQGIGETQYF. In nucleotides, the CDR3 is TGTGCCACCAGCAGAGGGGAACAGGGGATAGGGGAGACCCAGTACTTC. The variable domain in full, with the rest retrieved from reference TRBV15 and TRBJ2-5, is DAMVIQNPRYQVTQFGKPVTLSCSQTLNHNVMYWYQQKSSQAPKLLFHYYDKDFNNEADTPDNFQSRRPNTSFCFLDIRSPGLGDTAMYLCATSRGEQGIGETQYFGPGTRLLVL.

The CDR3 DNA follows: TGCGCCAGCAGCCGGGTGACAGGGGAACTCTCTGGAAACACCATATATTTT. It is translated as CASSRVTGELSGNTIYF. The rearrangement uses TRBV4-1 and TRBJ1-3; 8 bases fit TRBD1. This CDR3 contains 17 residues. The germline gives CDR1 MGHRA, CDR2 YSYEKL. J was trimmed by 0 bases and V by 4 bases; bases with no gene match: 8.

The chain recombines TRBV5-5 with TRBJ1-1; weak D call: TRBD1 (5 bases). The germline CDR1 and CDR2 sequences are SGHKS and YYEKEE (reference sequence). This CDR3 is 14 amino acids long. V lost 3 bases, J lost 0 bases, and 9 bases lay in between. The DNA of the CDR3 is TGTGCCAGCAGCTCAGGACACCTGAACACTGAAGCTTTCTTT. It specifies CASSSGHLNTEAFF.